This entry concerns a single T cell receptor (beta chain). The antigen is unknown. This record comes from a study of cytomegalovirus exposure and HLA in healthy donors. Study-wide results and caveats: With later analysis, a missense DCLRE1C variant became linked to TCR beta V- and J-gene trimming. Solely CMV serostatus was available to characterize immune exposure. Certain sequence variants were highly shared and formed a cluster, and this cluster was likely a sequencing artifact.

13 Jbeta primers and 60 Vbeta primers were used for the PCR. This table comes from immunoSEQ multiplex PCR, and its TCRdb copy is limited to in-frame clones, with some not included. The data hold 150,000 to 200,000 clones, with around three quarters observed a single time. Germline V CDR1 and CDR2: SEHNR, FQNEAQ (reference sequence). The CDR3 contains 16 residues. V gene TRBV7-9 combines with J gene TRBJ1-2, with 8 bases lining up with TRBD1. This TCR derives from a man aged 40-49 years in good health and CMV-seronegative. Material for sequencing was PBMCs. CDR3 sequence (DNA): TGTTCCGGCGGGAGGGACAGGATGATCTCTAACTATGGCTACACCTTC. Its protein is CSGGRDRMISNYGYTF.